The rows below give T cell receptor beta chains drawn from one sample of a study of regulatory T cells in long-lasting Graves disease. Each CDR3 protein is one row after TCRdb ran MiXCR on the multiplex PCR reads. In the table there are over 450,000 distinct CDR3 sequences, roughly 21% of which are singletons. The material was peripheral blood mononuclear cells (PBMCs), obtained when the disease was refractory, from a patient treated with antithyroid drugs. All receptors derive from a female donor with Graves disease. Both conserved end residues are part of each CDR3. The D gene is left open where the match is weak. Some rows mark clone size as missing; the rest say once, few, many or name a class of expanded clone.

abundance	v_gene	d_gene	j_gene	CDR3aa	CDR3nt
many	TRBV12-3/TRBV12-4	.	TRBJ2-5	CASRGGAMETQYF	TGTGCCAGCCGAGGTGGGGCCATGGAGACCCAGTACTTC
many	TRBV3-1	.	TRBJ2-5	CASSQVETQYF	TGTGCCAGCAGCCAAGTAGAGACCCAGTACTTC
.	TRBV7-7	TRBD1	TRBJ2-5	CASSLDGTGVETQYF	TGTGCTAGCAGCTTAGATGGGACAGGGGTCGAGACCCAGTACTTC
many	TRBV6-5	TRBD1	TRBJ1-6	CASSSSPTGRNSPLHF	TGTGCCAGCAGTTCCTCTCCGACAGGGAGGAATTCACCCCTCCACTTT
few	TRBV12-3/TRBV12-4	.	TRBJ2-3	CASSPGTLSSTDTQYF	TGTGCCAGCAGTCCCGGGACACTCTCTAGCACAGATACGCAGTATTTT
.	TRBV7-9	.	TRBJ1-2	CASSLVGTDNYGYTF	TGTGCCAGCAGCTTAGTGGGCACAGATAACTATGGCTACACCTTC
many	TRBV12-3/TRBV12-4	.	TRBJ1-1	CASSFRQGSKNTEAFF	TGTGCCAGCAGTTTCCGCCAGGGGTCTAAGAACACTGAAGCTTTCTTT
.	TRBV6-2/TRBV6-3	TRBD1	TRBJ1-6	CATLVGGNSPLHF	TGTGCCACTTTAGTAGGGGGCAATTCACCCCTCCACTTT
many	TRBV6-1	.	TRBJ2-7	CASRDRPYEQYF	TGTGCCAGCAGAGACCGGCCCTACGAGCAGTACTTC
many	TRBV6-5	TRBD1	TRBJ2-2	CASSYFVGQGPRTGELFF	TGTGCCAGCAGTTACTTCGTGGGACAGGGCCCGAGGACCGGGGAGCTGTTTTTT
.	TRBV7-9	.	TRBJ1-6	CASSLGGLGGRSPLHF	TGTGCCAGCAGCTTAGGCGGATTAGGGGGACGTTCACCCCTCCACTTT
few	TRBV5-1	.	TRBJ1-2	CASSLDPRDGGYTF	TGCGCCAGCAGCTTGGATCCCAGGGATGGTGGCTACACCTTC
few	TRBV7-9	.	TRBJ2-7	CASSSSRGSGTHSSYEQYF	TGTGCCAGCAGCTCAAGCCGCGGTAGCGGAACTCATTCCTCCTACGAGCAGTACTTC
few	TRBV16	TRBD1	TRBJ1-5	CASSRSGTVNQPQHF	TGTGCCAGCAGCCGTTCCGGGACAGTTAATCAGCCCCAGCATTTT
.	TRBV3-1	TRBD2	TRBJ2-7	CASRGGVGSYEQYF	TGTGCCAGCAGGGGGGGGGTTGGATCCTACGAGCAGTACTTC
many	TRBV7-8	TRBD2	TRBJ2-7	CAAGGPYEQYF	TGTGCAGCGGGAGGGCCCTACGAGCAGTACTTC
many	TRBV28	.	TRBJ1-2	CASSSGTDNYGYTF	TGTGCCAGCAGTTCCGGGACGGATAACTATGGCTACACCTTC
.	TRBV12-3/TRBV12-4	.	TRBJ1-5	CASSRRALEGNQPQHF	TGTGCCAGCAGCCGAAGGGCCCTCGAGGGCAATCAGCCCCAGCATTTT